The T cell receptor beta chain under discussion was sequenced for a study of blood T cells in healthy people across ages. The germline CDR1 and CDR2 sequences are SNHLY and FYNNEI. V lost 7 bases, J lost 2 bases, and 10 bases lay in between. CDR3 length equals 13 residues. With a J-beta primer mix and a sample-barcoded 5' primer, a second PCR ran 7 to 11 cycles. Each cDNA was tagged by a template-switch adaptor containing 12 random nucleotides. One entry per CDR3 protein, called by TCRdb with MiXCR from the 5' RACE reads. The sample consists of roughly 800,000 distinct CDR3 sequences, about 62% of them appearing once.

Sequenced sample: blood. V gene TRBV2 combines with J gene TRBJ2-3; D might be TRBD2 (5 bases). This sequence was found in a man under 40 in good health. The CDR3 coding sequence is TGTGCCAGCACGGAGGAGAACACAGATACGCAGTATTTT. Amino acids: CASTEENTDTQYF.